This T cell receptor beta chain was profiled in a study of T-cell reconstitution after alpha-beta-depleted transplantation in children. Notes on the study in general: It was surviving recipient T cells and thymic progenitors that gave some patients high TCRbeta diversity at day 60. The authors attributed T-cell counts and diversity one year after transplant mostly to newly produced T cells. Two months or so post-transplant, alpha-beta T cells reportedly derived from several hundred expanded graft clones.

The CDR3 spans 16 residues. CDR1 is MDHEN and CDR2 is SYDVKM in the germline V gene. V was cut by 0 bases and J by 0 bases, with 12 bases left in between. On this clonotype: Antigen specificity is unknown.

Preparation of the TCRbeta library involved a method that used unique molecular identifiers. A single record per CDR3 protein comes from TCRdb applying MiXCR to the PCR reads. The sample has 600,000 or so distinct CDR3 sequences, about 21% seen once. This sample comprised PBMCs, mostly from graft donor cells, obtained 360 days after TCRalphabeta/CD19-depleted stem cell transplant. This receptor was identified in a boy under three years old who had a stem cell transplant for acute myeloid leukemia, so the T cells may come from the graft donor. V is TRBV28 and J is TRBJ2-7, with D unresolved. Here the CDR3 DNA reads TGTGCCAGCAGTTTATGTGGGCAGGCCATCTCCTACGAGCAGTACGTC. Its translation is CASSLCGQAISYEQYV.